These 8 T cell receptor beta chains came from one sample sequenced in a study of OX40 agonist ivuxolimab in advanced cancers. The protocol was immunoSEQ multiplex PCR, while the TCRdb copy is restricted to in-frame clones and leaves out a portion. This repertoire shows roughly 12,000 clones, about 81% found once; its top ten account for less than 35%. The sample was CD4+ or CD8+ T cells sorted from blood, taken in a trial of the OX40 agonist ivuxolimab. The origin of the receptors is an adult with an advanced solid tumor such as melanoma, head and neck, liver or kidney cancer.

The V and J genes are TRBV7-2 and TRBJ2-5, with 11 positions matching TRBD1. The length of the CDR3 is 14 residues. Germline V gene sequence: CDR1 SGHTA, CDR2 FQGNSA. Losses at the gene ends were 5 bases for V and 3 bases for J; bases not matched to a gene: 2. The CDR3 coding sequence is TGTGCCAGCAGCCGGACAGGGGGCGAAGAGACCCAGTACTTC. Its protein is CASSRTGGEETQYF. Looking up the rest from reference TRBV7-2 and TRBJ2-5 gives the full variable domain: GAGVSQSPSNKVTEKGKDVELRCDPISGHTALYWYRQSLGQGLEFLIYFQGNSAPDKSGLPSDRFSAERTGGSVSTLTIQRTQQEDSAVYLCASSRTGGEETQYFGPGTRLLVL.

The chain carries TRBV2 and TRBJ1-2, with D unclear. CDR1 SNHLY and CDR2 FYNNEI come from the germline V gene. This CDR3 is built from 12 residues. Trimming removed 10 bases from V and 2 bases from J, with 11 bases in between. The CDR3 spells CATTLPNYGYTF. As DNA, the CDR3 is TGTGCCACTACGTTACCGAACTATGGCTACACCTTC.

The chain recombines TRBV5-5 with TRBJ2-7; 9 bases are shared with TRBD1. Looked up from germline, CDR1 is SGHKS and CDR2 is YYEKEE (reference sequence). The J segment lost 4 bases and the V segment lost 4 bases, leaving 12 bases of the junction unmatched. The CDR3 consists of 16 residues. The CDR3 DNA follows: TGTGCCAGCAGCCCCCGGAACAGGGGGCAATGGTACGAGCAGTACTTC. It encodes CASSPRNRGQWYEQYF. Variable domain in full (rest from reference TRBV5-5 and TRBJ2-7): DAGVTQSPTHLIKTRGQQVTLRCSPISGHKSVSWYQQVLGQGPQFIFQYYEKEERGRGNFPDRFSARQFPNYSSELNVNALLLGDSALYLCASSPRNRGQWYEQYFGPGTRLTVT.

This clone was observed a handful of times. The chain links TRBV7-8 to TRBJ2-1, with D perhaps being TRBD1 or TRBD2 (5 bases each). CDR1 and CDR2 (germline): SGHVS, FQNEAQ. The CDR3 has 12 residues. V lost 1 base and J 9 bases, leaving 7 bases between the germline ends. The CDR3 DNA is TGTGCCAGCAGCTTAGGGGGGAGTGAGCAGTTCTTC. It translates to CASSLGGSEQFF.

V usage is TRBV28 and J usage is TRBJ2-3, with 8 bases fitting TRBD2. V shed 8 bases and J 4 bases; nucleotides not matched to a gene: 17. CDR1 MDHEN and CDR2 SYDVKM come from the germline V gene. This CDR3 comprises 17 residues. This CDR3 is CASLGWIPGGIADTQYF. The DNA of the CDR3 is TGTGCCAGCCTGGGGTGGATACCGGGAGGGATAGCAGATACGCAGTATTTT.

This clone was counted between two and nine times. V is TRBV4-3 and J is TRBJ1-1; possibly TRBD1 for D (5 bases). Trimming cost V 0 bases and J 1 base, with 9 bases left between them. The CDR3 has 15 amino acids. Germline V gene sequence: CDR1 LGHNA, CDR2 YSLEER. The CDR3 reads CASSQDGGENTEAFF. CDR3 DNA: TGCGCCAGCAGCCAAGATGGAGGGGAGAACACTGAAGCTTTCTTT.

This sequence joins TRBV28 and TRBJ2-7, with 7 bases fitting TRBD1. V trimming: 1 base; J trimming: 0 bases; junction bases outside the gene matches: 6. The CDR3 sequence is 16 residues long. Germline assignment: CDR1 MDHEN and CDR2 SYDVKM. Here the CDR3 DNA reads TGTGCCAGCAGTTTATCCGGACAGGAGAGCTCCTACGAGCAGTACTTC. It specifies CASSLSGQESSYEQYF.

The chain joins TRBV9 to TRBJ2-1, with D tentatively TRBD2 (5 bases). The V end lost 4 bases, the J end lost 9 bases, and 11 bases lay between the germline ends. Germline assignment: CDR1 SGDLS and CDR2 YYNGEE. This CDR3 has 12 amino acids. CDR3 sequence: CASSPDSSEQFF. CDR3 sequence (DNA): TGTGCCAGCAGCCCGGACTCAAGTGAGCAGTTCTTC.